This TCR delta chain was identified during a study of γδ T cells in repeated Plasmodium falciparum infection (dated by TCRdb to about 2021). Background on the whole study: In the natural-infection arm, Malian children exposed to intense seasonal malaria transmission were enrolled and compared against age and gender matched Australian children. Four controlled human malaria infections were administered to about 5 malaria-naive U.S. adults over 644 days by bites from P. falciparum NF54-infected Anopheles stephensi mosquitoes. Samples were collected from controlled-infection subjects at baseline, immediately before selected infections, and 21 days after each infection. Malian gammadelta TCR repertoires were analysed cross-sectionally in periods with no transmission and longitudinally across episodes of acute febrile malaria. The study examined how repeated Plasmodium falciparum infection shapes the human gammadelta T cell repertoire, using natural infection in Mali and controlled human malaria infection.

This clone was counted many times. Its target antigen remains unknown. This may be a read error: a much more frequent sequence differs by one nucleotide. The sample contains more than one DNA sequence encoding this CDR3. General study outcomes and caveats: Because the controlled-infection cohort was small, analysis of inter-individual variability in gammadelta T cell responses was limited. Compared with the repertoires of Australian children, the Vdelta2-negative gammadelta TCR repertoires of Malian children appeared more clonally expanded, less diverse and less shared. The Malian cohort came from a small rural village of predominantly one ethnic group, limiting generalizability. In Vdelta2-negative gammadelta TCR repertoires, which were largely Vdelta1+, repeated controlled infections appeared to drive waves of new clonotype selection. A highly stable polyclonal repertoire over time and infection, with many inter-individual overlapping TCRgamma sequences, was shown by Vgamma9/Vdelta2+ TCR repertoires.

Receptors were amplified or captured by multiplex PCR. The run used an Illumina MiSeq. From each sorted gammadelta T cell sample, both TCR gamma (TRG) and TCR delta (TRD) chains were sequenced. Under the source paper's analysis protocol: Clonotype tree plots, accumulated frequency of the top 20 clonotypes, diversity index (DI) and D75 metrics were included in the repertoire analyses. Clone calls in TCRdb were regenerated from the public reads with CATT, after which identical DNA sequences shared one row. TCRdb assigned the V and J calls; the authors' analysis was not used. The sample contains some 100,000 delta-chain clones, 1.4% of them found a single time. More than 7% of the sample rests with the top ten. Sequences TSWWSYY (CDR1) and QGS (CDR2) are obtained from the germline V gene. The CDR3 measures 20 amino acids from cysteine to phenylalanine. The entry retains the CDR3 DNA only, 60 bases that are in frame from base 1.

Vgamma9/Vdelta2+ and Vdelta2-negative gammadelta T cell populations were flow-sorted from peripheral blood mononuclear cells for bulk TCR repertoire analysis. This sequence originates from a pool of human donors (malaria-infected and uninfected, not separated). The sequence is built from TRDV1 and TRDJ1, with 7 junctional bases fitting TRDD3. Sequencing was performed on gamma-delta T cells from blood. The DNA sequence follows: TGTGCCCTTGGGGCAATACCGGGGGATTTAAAAGGGCGTAAGACCGATAAACTCATCTTT. The translation is CALGAIPGDLKGRKTDKLIF.